The present entry profiles one TCR beta chain with its context. Trimming cost V 6 bases and J 2 bases, with 10 bases left between them. The CDR3 consists of 14 residues. Germline CDR1 is MNHEY and CDR2 is SVGAGI. The assay was immunoSEQ multiplex PCR, and TCRdb's table has in-frame clones only and misses some. This table holds some 170,000 clones, roughly 87% found once. This sample is part of a study of blood T cell repertoires in COVID-19. Sequenced material: peripheral blood. The clonotype comes from a woman aged 55-69 years who had recovered from COVID-19. The rearrangement links TRBV6-5 to TRBJ2-2, with D perhaps matching TRBD1 (6 bases). The CDR3 spells CASRTGANTGELFF. CDR3 nucleotide sequence: TGTGCCAGCAGGACAGGAGCTAACACCGGGGAGCTGTTTTTT.